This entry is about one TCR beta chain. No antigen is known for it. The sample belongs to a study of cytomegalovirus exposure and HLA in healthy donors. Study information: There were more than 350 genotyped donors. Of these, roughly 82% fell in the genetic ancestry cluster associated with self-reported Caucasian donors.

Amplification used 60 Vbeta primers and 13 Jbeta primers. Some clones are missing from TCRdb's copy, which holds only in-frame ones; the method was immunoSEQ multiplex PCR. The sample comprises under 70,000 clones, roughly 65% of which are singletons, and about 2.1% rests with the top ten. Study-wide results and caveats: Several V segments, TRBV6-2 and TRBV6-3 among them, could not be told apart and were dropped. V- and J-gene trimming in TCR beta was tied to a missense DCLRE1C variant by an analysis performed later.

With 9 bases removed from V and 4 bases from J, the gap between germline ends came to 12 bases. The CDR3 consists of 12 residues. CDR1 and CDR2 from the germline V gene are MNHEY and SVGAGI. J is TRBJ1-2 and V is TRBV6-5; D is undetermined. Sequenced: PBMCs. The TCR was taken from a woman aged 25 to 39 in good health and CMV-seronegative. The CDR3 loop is CASRNSLYGYTF. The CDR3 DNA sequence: TGTGCCAGTCGGAACAGCCTCTATGGCTACACCTTC.